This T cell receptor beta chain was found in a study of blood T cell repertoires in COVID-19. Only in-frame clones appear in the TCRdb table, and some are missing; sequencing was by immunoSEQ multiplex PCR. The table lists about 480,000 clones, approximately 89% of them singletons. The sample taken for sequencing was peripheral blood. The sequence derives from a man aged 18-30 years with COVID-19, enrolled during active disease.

The CDR3, as DNA: TGTGCCAGCAGCCTAGCGGGGGGGTCCAACACCGGGGAGCTGTTTTTT. Amino acids: CASSLAGGSNTGELFF. The chain uses TRBV14 and TRBJ2-2; 11 positions agree with TRBD2. J was trimmed by 2 bases and V by 4 bases; bases with no gene match: 3. The CDR3 spans 16 residues. The germline V gene encodes CDR1 SGHDN and CDR2 FVKESK.